Listed below are T cell receptor beta chains from one sample, sequenced in a study of persistence of HIV-infected CD4 T cells. Profiled with immunoSEQ multiplex PCR; TCRdb holds only in-frame clones, not every one. The sample comprises more than 25,000 clones, around four fifths of which are singletons, and over 0.8% rests with the top ten. Antigens for these TCRs are unknown. The specimen was CD4+ T cells sorted from PBMCs after approximately 18-hour stimulation, collected from a patient who received antiretroviral therapy. These receptors were taken from an adult woman with HIV who was CMV-seropositive. The CDR3 runs from the conserved cysteine through the conserved F or W. D genes are given only for firm matches. Expanded clones get a size class; other rows say once, few or many, or leave the size out.

abundance	d_gene	v_gene	j_gene	CDR3aa	CDR3nt
.	TRBD2	TRBV10-1	TRBJ2-1	CASRKRGNTYNEQFF	TGCGCCAGCAGAAAGCGGGGGAATACCTACAATGAGCAGTTCTTC
.	.	TRBV30	TRBJ2-2	CAWSVRPAGELFF	TGTGCCTGGAGTGTAAGGCCGGCAGGGGAGCTGTTTTTT
.	TRBD2	TRBV19	TRBJ2-5	CASSRRLAGGPGQETQYF	TGTGCCAGTAGTCGCCGACTAGCGGGGGGGCCGGGACAAGAGACCCAGTACTTC
.	.	TRBV5-6	TRBJ1-2	CASSLDGYSQSYGYTF	TGTGCCAGCAGCTTGGACGGATACTCCCAGAGCTATGGCTACACCTTC
.	.	TRBV5-4	TRBJ1-6	CASTDRSSYNSPLHF	TGTGCCAGCACCGACAGGAGCTCCTATAATTCACCCCTCCACTTT
once	.	TRBV29-1	TRBJ1-1	CSVEEPRDTEAFF	TGCAGCGTTGAAGAACCACGGGACACTGAAGCTTTCTTT
.	.	TRBV7-9	TRBJ2-2	CASSTDRNTGELFF	TGTGCCAGCAGCACAGATAGGAACACCGGGGAGCTGTTTTTT
.	.	TRBV5-6	TRBJ2-7	CASSFYTGSYEQYF	TGTGCCAGCAGCTTTTATACAGGATCCTACGAGCAGTACTTC
.	.	TRBV6-6	TRBJ1-1	CAGSTGTTEAFF	TGTGCCGGTTCCACAGGGACCACTGAAGCTTTCTTT
few	.	TRBV7-3	TRBJ2-5	CASSPGSSSEETQYF	TGTGCCAGCAGCCCTGGGTCTAGTAGCGAAGAGACCCAGTACTTC
.	.	TRBV7-6	TRBJ1-4	CASSLESDNEKLFF	TGTGCCAGCAGCTTAGAGTCGGATAATGAAAAACTGTTTTTT
.	.	TRBV14	TRBJ1-2	CASSLKDTSRRYGYTF	TGTGCCAGCAGCCTCAAAGATACCTCACGGCGCTATGGCTACACCTTC
.	TRBD2	TRBV11-3	TRBJ2-7	CASSRGTSGTYEQYF	TGTGCCAGCAGCCGCGGGACTAGCGGGACCTACGAGCAGTACTTC
.	.	TRBV5-1	TRBJ2-1	CASSPQQGATHNEQFF	TGCGCCAGCAGTCCACAACAGGGCGCGACCCACAATGAGCAGTTCTTC
.	TRBD2	TRBV9	TRBJ2-3	CASSVALAGGPRADTQYF	TGTGCCAGCAGCGTAGCCTTAGCGGGGGGGCCCAGGGCAGATACGCAGTATTTT
.	.	TRBV19	TRBJ1-6	CASSPGLILTNSPLHF	TGTGCCAGTAGTCCTGGACTGATCCTCACAAATTCACCCCTCCACTTT
.	.	TRBV12-3/TRBV12-4	TRBJ2-1	CASTFGFYNEQFF	TGTGCCAGCACTTTCGGGTTTTACAATGAGCAGTTCTTC
.	.	TRBV11-2	TRBJ2-5	CASSPYTQETQYF	TGTGCCAGCAGCCCCTACACTCAAGAGACCCAGTACTTC
.	TRBD1	TRBV9	TRBJ2-3	CASRETGGIADTQYF	TGTGCCAGCAGAGAGACAGGGGGCATCGCAGATACGCAGTATTTT
once	.	TRBV20-1	TRBJ1-1	CSASGRVNTEAFF	TGCAGTGCTAGTGGCAGGGTAAACACTGAAGCTTTCTTT
once	.	TRBV30	TRBJ1-1	CAWSVSGMNTEAFF	TGTGCCTGGAGTGTTTCAGGGATGAACACTGAAGCTTTCTTT
few	TRBD1	TRBV2	TRBJ1-2	CASTRDRSFGYTF	TGTGCCAGCACCCGGGACAGGTCCTTCGGTTACACCTTC
few	.	TRBV3-1/TRBV3-2	TRBJ1-1	CASSQARTEAFF	TGTGCCAGCAGCCAAGCGAGGACTGAAGCTTTCTTT
.	TRBD1	TRBV5-1	TRBJ1-5	CASSDGTGESQPQHF	TGCGCCAGCAGCGACGGGACAGGTGAAAGTCAGCCCCAGCATTTT
.	TRBD2	TRBV5-6	TRBJ2-2	CASSLGPGGTGELFF	TGTGCCAGCAGCTTAGGTCCGGGAGGGACCGGGGAGCTGTTTTTT
few	TRBD1	TRBV27	TRBJ1-2	CASSLRTGRAYGYTF	TGTGCCAGCAGTTTACGGACAGGGAGGGCCTATGGCTACACCTTC
few	.	TRBV6-1	TRBJ1-6	CASSERRDSPLHF	TGTGCCAGCAGTGAAAGGAGGGATTCACCCCTCCACTTT
.	.	TRBV30	TRBJ1-2	CAWSRIQSYGYTF	TGTGCCTGGAGTAGAATACAGTCTTATGGCTACACCTTC
.	.	TRBV28	TRBJ1-2	CASSARSYGYTF	TGTGCCAGCAGTGCCAGATCCTATGGCTACACCTTC
.	.	TRBV14	TRBJ1-2	CASSQDLAYGYTF	TGTGCCAGCAGCCAAGATCTTGCCTATGGCTACACCTTC
.	TRBD1	TRBV7-2	TRBJ2-5	CASSFSTGRETQYF	TGTGCCAGCAGCTTCTCGACAGGGCGAGAGACCCAGTACTTC
few	TRBD1	TRBV11-1	TRBJ1-1	CASSVDRGWNTEAFF	TGTGCCAGCAGCGTTGACAGGGGATGGAACACTGAAGCTTTCTTT
.	TRBD2	TRBV14	TRBJ2-1	CASSRSGGLYNEQFF	TGTGCCAGCAGCCGTAGCGGGGGGCTCTACAATGAGCAGTTCTTC
.	.	TRBV5-1	TRBJ1-2	CASSFYPGTGYTF	TGCGCCAGCAGCTTCTATCCGGGGACCGGCTACACCTTC
.	.	TRBV7-3	TRBJ1-2	CASSRAGRDGYTF	TGTGCCAGCAGCCGGGCTGGAAGGGATGGCTACACCTTC
.	.	TRBV6-5	TRBJ1-2	CASSYSATGSGYTF	TGTGCCAGCAGTTACTCGGCGACCGGCAGCGGCTACACCTTC
.	TRBD1	TRBV5-1	TRBJ1-1	CASSLGDRRTEAFF	TGCGCCAGCAGCTTGGGGGACAGAAGGACTGAAGCTTTCTTT
.	.	TRBV9	TRBJ2-1	CASSPRFENNEQFF	TGTGCCAGCAGCCCCCGGTTCGAAAACAATGAGCAGTTCTTC
.	TRBD1	TRBV4-1	TRBJ2-7	CASSQVRTGISEQYF	TGCGCCAGCAGCCAAGTCAGGACAGGGATCAGCGAGCAGTACTTC
.	.	TRBV11-2	TRBJ2-2	CASSTTGELFF	TGTGCCAGCAGCACTACCGGGGAGCTGTTTTTT
.	.	TRBV24-1	TRBJ1-2	CGAGRCSTYGYTF	TGTGGGGCGGGGCGGTGCTCAACCTATGGCTACACCTTC
once	.	TRBV18	TRBJ2-6	CASSPEVSGANVLTF	TGTGCCAGCTCACCGGAGGTTTCTGGGGCCAACGTCCTGACTTTC
.	.	TRBV5-1	TRBJ1-1	CASSLGGGRGAFF	TGCGCCAGCAGCCTGGGAGGTGGCCGCGGAGCTTTCTTT
.	.	TRBV19	TRBJ1-1	CASRRQVVSTEAFF	TGTGCCAGTAGGCGACAGGTAGTGAGCACTGAAGCTTTCTTT
few	.	TRBV5-1	TRBJ1-3	CASSLKNEPGNTIYF	TGCGCCAGCAGCTTAAAAAACGAACCTGGAAACACCATATATTTT
few	.	TRBV6-2/TRBV6-3	TRBJ2-2	CASSPFIGELFF	TGTGCCAGCAGCCCATTTATCGGGGAGCTGTTTTTT
.	.	TRBV5-1	TRBJ1-1	CASSLAQGSEAFF	TGCGCCAGCAGCTTGGCACAGGGTTCTGAAGCTTTCTTT
.	.	TRBV12-3/TRBV12-4	TRBJ1-1	CASSGWGNTEAFF	TGTGCCAGCTCGGGATGGGGGAACACTGAAGCTTTCTTT
.	.	TRBV3-1/TRBV3-2	TRBJ1-1	CASSQVLWGNTEAFF	TGTGCCAGCAGCCAAGTTCTTTGGGGGAATACTGAAGCTTTCTTT
once	.	TRBV5-1	TRBJ1-2	CASSLDMYSGYTF	TGCGCCAGCAGCTTGGACATGTATAGTGGCTACACCTTC
.	TRBD1	TRBV29-1	TRBJ1-2	CSGQEDYGYTF	TGCAGTGGACAGGAGGACTATGGCTACACCTTC
.	TRBD1	TRBV5-1	TRBJ1-2	CASSLDRNGYTF	TGCGCCAGCAGCCTGGACAGGAATGGCTACACCTTC
.	TRBD2	TRBV9	TRBJ2-3	CASSVEGLGADTQYF	TGTGCCAGCAGCGTAGAGGGACTAGGCGCAGATACGCAGTATTTT
.	.	TRBV6-5	TRBJ1-3	CASSYKGPISGNTIYF	TGTGCCAGCAGTTACAAAGGCCCAATCTCTGGAAACACCATATATTTT
.	.	TRBV10-3	TRBJ2-1	CAISSRDYNEQFF	TGTGCCATCAGTTCCCGGGACTACAATGAGCAGTTCTTC
.	TRBD1	TRBV9	TRBJ1-1	CASSPHDRVNTEAFF	TGTGCCAGCAGCCCCCACGACAGGGTGAACACTGAAGCTTTCTTT
once	.	TRBV19	TRBJ1-1	CASSIRSQTNTEAFF	TGTGCCAGTAGTATCAGGAGTCAGACGAACACTGAAGCTTTCTTT
.	.	TRBV5-1	TRBJ1-6	CASSLDRADNSPLHF	TGCGCCAGCAGCTTGGACAGGGCGGATAATTCACCCCTCCACTTT
.	TRBD1	TRBV6-6	TRBJ1-5	CASTFGQAQPQHF	TGTGCCAGCACCTTCGGACAGGCTCAGCCCCAGCATTTT